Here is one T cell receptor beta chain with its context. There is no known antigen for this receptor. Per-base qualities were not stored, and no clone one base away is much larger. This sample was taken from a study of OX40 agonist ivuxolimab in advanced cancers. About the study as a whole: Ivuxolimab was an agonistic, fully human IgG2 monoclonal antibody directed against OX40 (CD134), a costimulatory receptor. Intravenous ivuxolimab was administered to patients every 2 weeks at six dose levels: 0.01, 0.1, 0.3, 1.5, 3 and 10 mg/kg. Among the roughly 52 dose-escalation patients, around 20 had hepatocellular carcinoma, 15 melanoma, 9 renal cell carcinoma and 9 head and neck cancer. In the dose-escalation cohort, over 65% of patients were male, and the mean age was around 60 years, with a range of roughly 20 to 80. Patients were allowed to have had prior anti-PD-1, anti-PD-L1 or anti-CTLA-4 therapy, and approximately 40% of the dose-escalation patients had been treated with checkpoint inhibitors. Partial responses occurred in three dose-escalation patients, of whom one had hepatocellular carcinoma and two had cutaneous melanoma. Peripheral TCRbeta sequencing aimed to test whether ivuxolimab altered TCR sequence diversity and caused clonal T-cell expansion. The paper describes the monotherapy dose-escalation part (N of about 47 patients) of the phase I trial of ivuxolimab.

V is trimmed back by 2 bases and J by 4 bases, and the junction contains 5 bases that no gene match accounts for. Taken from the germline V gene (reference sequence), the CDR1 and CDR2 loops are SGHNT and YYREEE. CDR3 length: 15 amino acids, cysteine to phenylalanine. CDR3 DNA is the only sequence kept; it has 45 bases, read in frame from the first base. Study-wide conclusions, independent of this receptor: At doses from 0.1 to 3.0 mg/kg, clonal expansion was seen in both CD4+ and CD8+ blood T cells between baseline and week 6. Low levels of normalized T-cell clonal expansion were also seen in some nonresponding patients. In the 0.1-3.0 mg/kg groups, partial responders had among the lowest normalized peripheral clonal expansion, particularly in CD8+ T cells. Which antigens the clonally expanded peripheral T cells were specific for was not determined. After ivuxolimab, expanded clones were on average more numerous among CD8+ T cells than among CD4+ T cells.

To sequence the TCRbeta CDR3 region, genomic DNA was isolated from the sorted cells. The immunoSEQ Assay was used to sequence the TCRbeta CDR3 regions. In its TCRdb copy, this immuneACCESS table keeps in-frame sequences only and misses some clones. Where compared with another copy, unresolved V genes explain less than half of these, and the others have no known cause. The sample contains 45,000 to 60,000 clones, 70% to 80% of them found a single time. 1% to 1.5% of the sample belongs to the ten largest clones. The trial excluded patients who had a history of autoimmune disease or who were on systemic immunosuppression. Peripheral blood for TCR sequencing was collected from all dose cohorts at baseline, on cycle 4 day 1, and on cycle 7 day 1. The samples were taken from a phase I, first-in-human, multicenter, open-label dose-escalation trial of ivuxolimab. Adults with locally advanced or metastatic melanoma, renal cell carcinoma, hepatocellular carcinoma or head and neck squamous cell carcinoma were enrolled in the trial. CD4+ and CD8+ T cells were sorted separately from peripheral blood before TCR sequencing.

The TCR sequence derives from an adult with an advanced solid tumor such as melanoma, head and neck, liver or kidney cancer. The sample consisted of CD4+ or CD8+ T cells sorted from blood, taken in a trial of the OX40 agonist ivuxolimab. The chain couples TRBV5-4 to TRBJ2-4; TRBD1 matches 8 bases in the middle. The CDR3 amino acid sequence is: CASSFPGGSKNIQYF. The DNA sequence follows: TGTGCCAGCAGCTTCCCAGGGGGCTCTAAAAACATTCAGTACTTC.